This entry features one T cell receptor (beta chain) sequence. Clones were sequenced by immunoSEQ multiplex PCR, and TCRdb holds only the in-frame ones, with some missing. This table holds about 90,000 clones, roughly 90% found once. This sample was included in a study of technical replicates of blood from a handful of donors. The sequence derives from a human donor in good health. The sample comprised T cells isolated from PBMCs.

The DNA for the CDR3 is TGCGCCAGCAGCCCGGGCGGGTTACAAAGCAATCAGCCCCAGCATTTT. Protein sequence: CASSPGGLQSNQPQHF. J is TRBJ1-5 and V is TRBV4-1, with no clear D. V lost 4 bases, J lost 1 base, and 14 bases lay in between. From germline, CDR1 is MGHRA and CDR2 YSYEKL. The CDR3 covers 16 residues.